One and the same sample provided the 20 T cell receptor beta chains below, sequenced in a study of neurological immune-mediated disorders. TCRdb itself ran the 5' RACE reads through MiXCR, one entry per CDR3 protein. The sample carries about 59,000 distinct CDR3 sequences, around 24% recorded once. Specified time point: technical triplicate 2. The sequenced sample was PBMCs. Source of these receptors: a man between 60 and 75 years old with HTLV-1-associated myelopathy (HAM/TSP).

The sample holds many counts of this clonotype. The J gene is TRBJ2-4, the V gene TRBV5-1; D perhaps matches TRBD2 (5 bases). CDR1 and CDR2 (germline): SGHRS, YFSETQ. The CDR3 is made up of 15 amino acids. The V end lost 0 bases, the J end lost 8 bases, and 15 bases lay between the germline ends. The CDR3 loop reads CASSLVGVGADIQYF. CDR3 sequence (DNA): TGCGCCAGCAGCTTGGTCGGGGTAGGTGCGGACATTCAGTACTTC.

This chain connects TRBV9 to TRBJ2-7; D ambiguous. The CDR3 extends over 14 amino acids. Germline CDR1 reads SGDLS; CDR2 reads YYNGEE. The V gene lost 4 bases and the J gene lost 9 bases, with 20 bases spanning the gap. This CDR3 is CASSTTPGPMVQYF. CDR3 nucleotides: TGTGCCAGCAGCACCACCCCGGGCCCTATGGTGCAGTACTTC.

This clonotype was picked up many times. CDR3 coding DNA: TGCGCCAGCAGCTCCCCGGGAGGGGACCTCTCTGGAAACACCATATATTTT. Protein sequence: CASSSPGGDLSGNTIYF. The chain joins TRBV5-1 to TRBJ1-3, with D perhaps matching TRBD1 (5 bases). The germline CDR1 and CDR2 sequences are SGHRS and YFSETQ. The length of the CDR3 is 17 residues. The V and J ends lost 3 bases and 0 bases respectively, with 16 bases between them.

The table lists this clonotype with many counts. The chain employs TRBV20-1 and TRBJ2-7, with D uncertain. Germline V CDR1 and CDR2: DFQATT, SNEGSKA (reference sequence). With 5 bases removed from V and 6 bases from J, the gap between germline ends came to 8 bases. The CDR3 extends over 10 amino acids. CDR3 bases: TGCAGTGCTGCTCCGGGCGAGCAGTACTTC. It encodes CSAAPGEQYF.

This clonotype was observed many times. This rearrangement joins TRBV5-1 to TRBJ2-1, with D tentatively TRBD2 (6 bases). Germline V gene sequence: CDR1 SGHRS, CDR2 YFSETQ. The CDR3 is 17 residues long. Trimming left V 4 bases short and J 6 bases short, with 23 bases between. As DNA, the CDR3 is TGCGCCAGCAGCCCTATGACGGGGGTATTAAGTGTCAATGAGCAGTTCTTC. Translation: CASSPMTGVLSVNEQFF.

This clonotype was recorded many times. The CDR3 DNA reads as TGCGCCAGCAGCTTGCCGACGGACTCTGGGGCCAACGTCCTGACTTTC. It is translated as CASSLPTDSGANVLTF. This sequence joins TRBV5-1 and TRBJ2-6; D is unresolved. CDR3 size: 16 residues. The germline V and J ends were trimmed by 1 base and 0 bases, with 8 bases remaining between them. In germline, CDR1 is SGHRS, CDR2 YFSETQ.

This clonotype was picked up many times. This CDR3 reads CASRLAGEDEQFF. Written as DNA, the CDR3 is TGCGCCAGCAGGCTAGCGGGAGAGGATGAGCAGTTCTTC. The V gene is TRBV5-1, the J gene TRBJ2-1; TRBD2 aligns across 10 bases. J lost 8 bases, V lost 5 bases, and 4 bases had no gene match. The CDR3 has 13 amino acids. CDR1 and CDR2 from the germline V gene are SGHRS and YFSETQ.

The chain has TRBV28 and TRBJ2-1; 9 bases map to TRBD2. V was pared by 5 bases and J by 3 bases, with 5 bases of the junction left unmatched. The CDR3 runs 15 residues. Germline V lookup: CDR1 MDHEN, CDR2 SYDVKM. In DNA, the CDR3 is TGTGCCAGCAGTCTTAGCGGGAGTTACTACAATGAGCAGTTCTTC. Its protein is CASSLSGSYYNEQFF. Using reference TRBV28 and TRBJ2-1 for the parts outside the CDR3, the full variable domain is DVKVTQSSRYLVKRTGEKVFLECVQDMDHENMFWYRQDPGLGLRLIYFSYDVKMKEKGDIPEGYSVSREKKERFSLILESASTNQTSMYLCASSLSGSYYNEQFFGPGTRLTVL.

The chain couples TRBV12-3 or TRBV12-4 to TRBJ2-7; 7 bases map to TRBD1. The CDR3 extends over 15 amino acids. The ends lost 5 bases at V and 6 bases at J; junction bases unmatched: 13. The CDR3 sequence: CASSPEVGGASEQYF. The CDR3 region has the DNA TGTGCCAGCAGTCCTGAAGTAGGGGGCGCTTCCGAGCAGTACTTC.

This clonotype appeared many times. The rearrangement joins TRBV7-2 to TRBJ2-4; D unclear. Germline CDR1 and CDR2: SGHTA and FQGNSA. CDR3 length: 13 amino acids. Trimming shortened V by 2 bases and J by 8 bases, and 10 bases separated the two germline ends. The CDR3 loop is CASSLRSSDIQYF. DNA of the CDR3: TGTGCCAGCAGCTTACGATCGAGTGACATTCAGTACTTC.

This clonotype was counted many times. The chain employs TRBV20-1 and TRBJ2-7, with TRBD2 matching 11 bases. The CDR3 has 15 amino acids. Germline assignment: CDR1 DFQATT and CDR2 SNEGSKA (reference sequence). V dropped 1 base and J dropped 4; count of bases not matched to a gene: 6. CDR3 in amino acids: CSARAPGLAAYEQYF. CDR3 sequence (DNA): TGCAGTGCTAGAGCTCCGGGACTAGCGGCGTACGAGCAGTACTTC.

This clonotype was seen many times. The gene calls are TRBV5-1 and TRBJ2-2; TRBD1 matches at 8 bases. Trimming cost V 3 bases and J 1 base; bases outside gene matches: 5. CDR3 length equals 16 residues. CDR1 is SGHRS and CDR2 is YFSETQ in the germline V gene. CDR3 sequence (DNA): TGCGCCAGCAGCTCCTCCGGGACAGGGAACACCGGGGAGCTGTTTTTT. As protein: CASSSSGTGNTGELFF.

This clonotype occurred a few times. This chain connects TRBV5-4 to TRBJ2-5; D is perhaps TRBD1 or TRBD2 (5 bases each). V lost 1 base and J 0 bases, leaving 10 bases between the germline ends. CDR3 length equals 15 residues. Per the germline V gene, CDR1 is SGHNT and CDR2 is YYREEE (reference sequence). DNA of the CDR3: TGTGCCAGCAGCTTGCGGCAGGGAGACCAAGAGACCCAGTACTTC. This translates into CASSLRQGDQETQYF.

This clonotype has a count of ten or more. The DNA of the CDR3 is TGTGCCACCAGTGATCCCAGGGCGAGGCACACCGGGGAGCTGTTTTTT. Residues: CATSDPRARHTGELFF. The chain recombines TRBV24-1 with TRBJ2-2; perhaps TRBD1 as D (5 bases). V shed 3 bases and J shed 3 bases, with 13 bases lying between them. The V gene's germline CDR1 is KGHDR and CDR2 SFDVKD. This CDR3 contains 16 residues.

The table lists this clonotype with many counts. CDR3 loop: CASSGGGGLAGNNEQFF. The DNA for the CDR3 is TGCGCCAGCAGTGGGGGGGGTGGGCTAGCGGGGAACAATGAGCAGTTCTTC. The V gene is TRBV10-2, the J gene TRBJ2-1; 9 positions agree with TRBD2. The J segment lost 5 bases and the V segment lost 4 bases, leaving 12 bases of the junction unmatched. The germline CDR1 and CDR2 sequences are WSHSY and SAAADI. This CDR3 comprises 17 residues.

The rearrangement links TRBV5-5 to TRBJ1-5; tentatively, D is TRBD1 (6 bases). V gave up 0 bases and J gave up 4 bases, with 14 bases separating them. Per germline, CDR1 SGHKS and CDR2 YYEKEE (reference sequence). This CDR3 has 16 residues. The CDR3 reads CASSLEARGLNQPQHF. The CDR3 DNA reads as TGTGCCAGCAGCTTGGAGGCCAGGGGTCTGAATCAGCCCCAGCATTTT.

The chain employs TRBV10-3 and TRBJ1-1; D is undetermined. The CDR3 is 13 amino acids. V lost 6 bases to trimming and J lost 1 base, with 9 bases between them. CDR1 and CDR2 from the germline V gene are ENHRY and SYGVKD. The CDR3 sequence is CAIRTQENTEAFF. CDR3 nucleotides: TGTGCCATCAGGACCCAGGAGAACACTGAAGCTTTCTTT.

This clonotype was seen at least ten times. The chain couples TRBV5-1 to TRBJ2-3; D is undetermined. Germline assignment: CDR1 SGHRS and CDR2 YFSETQ. V was pared by 0 bases and J by 6 bases, with 14 bases between. The CDR3 has 15 residues. The CDR3 sequence: CASSLVSRQTDTQYF. The CDR3 DNA reads as TGCGCCAGCAGCTTGGTGAGCAGGCAAACTGATACGCAGTATTTT.

The chain employs TRBV27 and TRBJ1-1; no clear D. From germline, CDR1 is MNHEY and CDR2 SMNVEV (reference sequence). There are 17 residues in the CDR3. The ends were cut back, 6 bases at V and 0 bases at J, with 20 bases in the middle. CDR3 residues: CASSAVSPAEMNTEAFF. DNA for the CDR3: TGTGCCAGCAGCGCTGTCTCCCCCGCGGAGATGAACACTGAAGCTTTCTTT.

This clonotype was counted ten times or more. This could be a read error, since a much larger clone is one nucleotide away. J is TRBJ1-4 and V is TRBV25-1; no reliable D call. This CDR3 comprises 12 residues. Germline assignment: CDR1 MGHDK and CDR2 SYGVNS. CDR3 loop: CASNEYGEKLFF. DNA for the CDR3: TGTGCCAGCAATGAATACGGTGAAAAACTGTTTTTT.